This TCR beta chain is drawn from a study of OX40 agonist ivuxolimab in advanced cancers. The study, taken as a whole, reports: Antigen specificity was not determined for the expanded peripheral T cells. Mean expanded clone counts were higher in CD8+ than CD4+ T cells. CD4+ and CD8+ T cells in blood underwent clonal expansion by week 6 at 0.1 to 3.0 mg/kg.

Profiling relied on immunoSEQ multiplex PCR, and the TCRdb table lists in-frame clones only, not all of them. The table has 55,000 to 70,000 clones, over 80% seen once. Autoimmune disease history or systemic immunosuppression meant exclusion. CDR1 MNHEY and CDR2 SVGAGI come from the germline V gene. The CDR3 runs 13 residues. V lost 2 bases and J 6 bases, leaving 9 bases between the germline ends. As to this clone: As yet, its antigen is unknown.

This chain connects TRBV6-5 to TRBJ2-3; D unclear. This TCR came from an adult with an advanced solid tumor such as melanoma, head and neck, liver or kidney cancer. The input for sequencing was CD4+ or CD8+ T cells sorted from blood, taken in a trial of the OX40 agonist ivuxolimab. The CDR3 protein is CASSYVTADTQYF. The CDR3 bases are TGTGCCAGCAGTTACGTCACGGCCGATACGCAGTATTTT.